Each of the 8 T cell receptor beta chains below was sequenced from the same sample in a study of a mutant IDH1 vaccine in newly diagnosed glioma (dated by TCRdb to 2020 to 2023). Antigens for these TCRs are unknown. This specimen's time point label, per the study, means: week 35, safety follow-up. A 20-mer mutant IDH1 peptide at 300 micrograms in Montanide made up each vaccine dose, which was injected subcutaneously together with topical imiquimod. Preparation of the library involved the immunoSEQ multiplex PCR assay. TCRdb re-hosts the immuneACCESS table, in-frame sequences only. Its copies lack some clones; in the studies checked, an unresolved V gene accounts for under half of them, and the cause for the rest is not known. This sample has around 50,000 clones in its table, and roughly 80% of those were observed once. Clones ranked in the top ten supply approximately 4% of the sample. The material sequenced was PBMCs, taken from a glioma patient whose treatment included an IDH1 peptide vaccine. The source is a woman aged 18 to 35 with glioma.

The chain carries TRBV7-6 and TRBJ1-1; tentative D call: TRBD1 (6 bases). V lost 5 bases and J lost 5, with 18 bases in between. Per germline, CDR1 SGHVS and CDR2 FNYEAQ. The length of the CDR3 is 15 residues. The CDR3 is CASSPLQGPRTEAFF. CDR3 bases: TGTGCCAGCAGCCCGCTGCAGGGGCCCAGGACTGAAGCTTTCTTT.

This rearrangement joins TRBV5-6 to TRBJ2-2, with 8 bases matching TRBD1. The J segment lost 1 base and the V segment lost 0 bases, leaving 5 bases of the junction unmatched. This CDR3 has 17 amino acids. In germline, CDR1 is SGHDT, CDR2 YYEEEE. The DNA of the CDR3 is TGTGCCAGCAGCTTGGGACTTGGGACAGGGAACACCGGGGAGCTGTTTTTT. Translation gives CASSLGLGTGNTGELFF.

This chain joins TRBV6-1 and TRBJ1-5; 7 bases match TRBD1. Losses at the gene ends were 0 bases for V and 6 bases for J; bases not matched to a gene: 8. The CDR3 is 16 amino acids. Germline V lookup: CDR1 MNHNS, CDR2 SASEGT. This CDR3 reads CASSEADRGLGQPQHF. In nucleotides, the CDR3 is TGTGCCAGCAGTGAAGCGGATAGGGGGCTTGGTCAGCCCCAGCATTTT.

V is TRBV4-1 and J is TRBJ1-4; the D is unclear. The CDR3 totals 14 residues. CDR1 is MGHRA, CDR2 YSYEKL, per germline. Deletions cut 1 base from V and 4 bases from J, with 7 bases between. In nucleotides, the CDR3 is TGCGCCAGCAGCCAAGCTCAGGTTAATGAAAAACTGTTTTTT. It is translated as CASSQAQVNEKLFF.

This clone was counted a single time. The chain employs TRBV5-1 and TRBJ2-2; no clear D gene. Trimming stripped 0 bases from V and 1 base from J, with 7 bases between. Germline CDR1 and CDR2: SGHRS and YFSETQ. The CDR3 consists of 15 residues. DNA of the CDR3: TGCGCCAGCAGCTTGGAGGCGAGGAACACCGGGGAGCTGTTTTTT. Protein: CASSLEARNTGELFF.

The chain uses TRBV5-1 and TRBJ2-5, with 8 bases aligning to TRBD2. The junction had 3 bases not matched to a gene; V was cut back by 0 bases and J by 2 bases. Germline V gives CDR1 SGHRS, CDR2 YFSETQ. The CDR3 runs to 15 residues. The CDR3 bases are TGCGCCAGCAGCTTGGTGTCGGGGGGGCAAGAGACCCAGTACTTC. Its translation is CASSLVSGGQETQYF.

The gene calls are TRBV9 and TRBJ1-1; a possible D gene is TRBD1 (5 bases). V lost 3 bases, J lost 3 bases, and 9 bases lay in between. The germline CDR1 and CDR2 sequences are SGDLS and YYNGEE. This CDR3 is 13 amino acids long. The CDR3 sequence is CASSAAGYTEAFF. The CDR3 DNA reads as TGTGCCAGCAGCGCCGCAGGGTACACTGAAGCTTTCTTT. Full variable domain (remainder filled in from reference TRBV9 and TRBJ1-1): DSGVTQTPKHLITATGQRVTLRCSPRSGDLSVYWYQQSLDQGLQFLIQYYNGEERAKGNILERFSAQQFPDLHSELNLSSLELGDSALYFCASSAAGYTEAFFGQGTRLTVV.

This chain links TRBV5-1 with TRBJ1-4; D unclear. CDR3 length equals 20 residues. Germline V gives CDR1 SGHRS, CDR2 YFSETQ. The V end was cut by 1 base, the J end by 0 bases, with 22 bases between. The CDR3 sequence is CASSLSSGFLRRATNEKLFF. CDR3 in DNA: TGCGCCAGCAGCTTGAGTTCGGGGTTCCTTCGGAGAGCAACTAATGAAAAACTGTTTTTT.